The present T cell receptor (beta chain) was sequenced within a study of CD8 T cell repertoires and HIV-1 epitope variants. Study information: Twenty-five autologous and known Gag and Nef epitope variant peptides each stimulated T cells separately. Cultures ran around ten days, with IL-2, IL-7 and IL-15 added on days 3 and 7. An uncultured baseline aliquot held 1M T cells.

Comments on this clone: The antigen remains undetermined.

Survey-depth immunoSEQ sequencing covered TCR beta CDR3 regions. Sequencing was performed with immunoSEQ multiplex PCR; in TCRdb, only in-frame clones are kept and a portion is missing. The repertoire has 2,500 to 3,000 clones, under 80% of them found once; the top ten carry more than 35%. The sample consisted of cultured CD8+ T cells derived from PBMCs. This sequence originates from a male donor with HIV.

This CDR3 reads CASSSGLAGSTDTQYF. The CDR3 DNA reads TGTGCCAGCAGCTCCGGACTAGCGGGATCCACAGATACGCAGTATTTT. V gene TRBV6-6 combines with J gene TRBJ2-3, with 12 bases fitting TRBD2. The germline gives CDR1 MNHNY, CDR2 SVGAGI (reference sequence). CDR3 length: 16 amino acids. Germline trimming cut 6 bases from V and 2 bases from J; bases unmatched to any gene: 6.